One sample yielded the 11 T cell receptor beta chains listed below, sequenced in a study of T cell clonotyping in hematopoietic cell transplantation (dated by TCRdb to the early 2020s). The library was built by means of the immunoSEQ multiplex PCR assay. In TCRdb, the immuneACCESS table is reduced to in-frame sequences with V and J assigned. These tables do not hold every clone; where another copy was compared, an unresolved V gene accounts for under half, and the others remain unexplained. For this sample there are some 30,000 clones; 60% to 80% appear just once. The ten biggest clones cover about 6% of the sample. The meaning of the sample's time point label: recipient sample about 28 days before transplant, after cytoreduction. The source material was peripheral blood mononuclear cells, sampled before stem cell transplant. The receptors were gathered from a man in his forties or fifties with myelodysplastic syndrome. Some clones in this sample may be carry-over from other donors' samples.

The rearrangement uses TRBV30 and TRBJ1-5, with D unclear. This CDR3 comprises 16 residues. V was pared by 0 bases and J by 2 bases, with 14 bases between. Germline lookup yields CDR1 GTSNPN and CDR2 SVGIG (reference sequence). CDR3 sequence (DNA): TGTGCCTGGAGTGTTCCGGGGATTCCTGGCAATCAGCCCCAGCATTTT. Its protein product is CAWSVPGIPGNQPQHF.

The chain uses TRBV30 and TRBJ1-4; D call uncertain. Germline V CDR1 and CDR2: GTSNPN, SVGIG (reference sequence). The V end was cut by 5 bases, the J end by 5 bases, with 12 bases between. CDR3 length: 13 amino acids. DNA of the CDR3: TGTGCCTGGGATCAGACCCAAAATGAAAAACTGTTTTTT. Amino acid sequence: CAWDQTQNEKLFF.

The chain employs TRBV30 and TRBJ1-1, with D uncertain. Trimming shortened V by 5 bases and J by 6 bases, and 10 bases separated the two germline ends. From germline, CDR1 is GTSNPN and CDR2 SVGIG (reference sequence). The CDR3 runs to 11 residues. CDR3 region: CAWEIGPEAFF. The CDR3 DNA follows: TGTGCCTGGGAGATCGGGCCTGAAGCTTTCTTT.

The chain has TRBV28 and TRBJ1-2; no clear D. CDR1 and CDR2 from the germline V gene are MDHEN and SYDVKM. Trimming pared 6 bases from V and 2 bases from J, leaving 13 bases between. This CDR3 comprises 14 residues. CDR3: CASSLSRVNYGYTF. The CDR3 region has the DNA TGTGCCAGCAGCCTAAGTAGGGTGAACTATGGCTACACCTTC.

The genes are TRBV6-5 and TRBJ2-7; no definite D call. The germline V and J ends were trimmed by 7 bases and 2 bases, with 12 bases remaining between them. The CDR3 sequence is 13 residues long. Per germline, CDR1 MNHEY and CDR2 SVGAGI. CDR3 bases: TGTGCCAGCACGACGGGCCTCACCTACGAGCAGTACTTC. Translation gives CASTTGLTYEQYF.

The CDR3 DNA sequence: TGTGCCAGCAGCCAAGCGGGGGACGGTAACACCGGGGAGCTGTTTTTT. Residues: CASSQAGDGNTGELFF. This rearrangement joins TRBV14 to TRBJ2-2, with D maybe TRBD2 (6 bases). Germline V gene sequence: CDR1 SGHDN, CDR2 FVKESK. The CDR3 is 16 amino acids. Trimming stripped 1 base from V and 2 bases from J, with 11 bases between.

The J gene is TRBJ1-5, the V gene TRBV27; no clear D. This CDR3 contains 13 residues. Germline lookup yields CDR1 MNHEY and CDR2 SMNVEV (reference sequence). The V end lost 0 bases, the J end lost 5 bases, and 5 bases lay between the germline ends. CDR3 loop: CASSLSWHQPQHF. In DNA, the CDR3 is TGTGCCAGCAGTTTATCGTGGCATCAGCCCCAGCATTTT.

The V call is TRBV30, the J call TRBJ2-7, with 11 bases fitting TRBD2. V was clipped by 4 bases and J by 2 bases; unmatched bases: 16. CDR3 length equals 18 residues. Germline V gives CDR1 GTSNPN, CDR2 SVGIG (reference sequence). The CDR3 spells CAWTPPRTSGGSPYEQYF. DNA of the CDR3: TGTGCCTGGACCCCGCCCCGAACTAGCGGGGGTTCCCCCTACGAGCAGTACTTC.

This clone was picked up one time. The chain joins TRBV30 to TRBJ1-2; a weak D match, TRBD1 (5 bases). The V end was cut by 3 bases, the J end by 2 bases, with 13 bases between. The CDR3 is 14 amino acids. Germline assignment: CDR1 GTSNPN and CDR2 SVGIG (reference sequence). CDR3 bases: TGTGCCTGGAGGCGGGAGGGGTCGAACTATGGCTACACCTTC. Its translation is CAWRREGSNYGYTF. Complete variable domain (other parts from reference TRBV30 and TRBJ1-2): SQTIHQWPATLVQPVGSPLSLECTVEGTSNPNLYWYRQAAGRGLQLLFYSVGIGQISSEVPQNLSASRPQDRQFILSSKKLLLSDSGFYLCAWRREGSNYGYTFGSGTRLTVV.

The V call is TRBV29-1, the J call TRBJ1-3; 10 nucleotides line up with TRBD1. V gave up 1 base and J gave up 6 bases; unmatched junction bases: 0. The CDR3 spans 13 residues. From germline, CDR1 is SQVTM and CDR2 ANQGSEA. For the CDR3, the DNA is TGCAGCGTTGAAGGACAGGGGGCAAACACCATATATTTT. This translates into CSVEGQGANTIYF.

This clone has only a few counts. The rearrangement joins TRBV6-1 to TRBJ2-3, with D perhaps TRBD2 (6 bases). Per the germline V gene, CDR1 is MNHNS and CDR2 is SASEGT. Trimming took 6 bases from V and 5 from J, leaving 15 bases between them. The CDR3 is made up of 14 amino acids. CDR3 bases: TGTGCCAGCAGACTGTCTGGTAGCGGAGATACGCAGTATTTT. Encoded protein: CASRLSGSGDTQYF.